This T cell receptor (beta chain) stems from a study of yellow fever vaccine responses in identical twins. Study-wide results and caveats: It has been reported that, in twins, the vaccine T cell response seemed partly convergent and partly personalized.

MiXCR, run by TCRdb on the RT-PCR reads, gives a single entry per CDR3 protein. The sample lists around 4,200 distinct CDR3 sequences, almost 75% seen once, with 6.5% to 8% in the top ten. As for this clonotype: The antigen is unknown.

This specimen consisted of T cells from blood (PBMCs), unsorted or a sorted subset (not recorded which), obtained before or after yellow fever vaccination (not recorded which). The receptor was derived from a woman younger than 35 who received the yellow fever vaccine.

The CDR3 DNA reads TGTGCCAGCAGCCAATTGGGACCGCTGAATGAAAAACTGTTTTTT. This sequence encodes CASSQLGPLNEKLFF. The chain joins TRBV4-2 to TRBJ1-4, with TRBD1 as a possible D gene (5 bases). V lost 2 bases to trimming and J lost 5 bases, with 12 bases between them. CDR1 is LGHNA, CDR2 YNFKEQ, per germline. This CDR3 is built from 15 residues.